The rows below give T cell receptor beta chains drawn from one sample of a study of blood T cell repertoires in COVID-19. The data were produced by immunoSEQ multiplex PCR, yet TCRdb's version contains in-frame clones alone and is incomplete. Of over 130,000 clones in the sample, 65% to 85% were seen once. Sequenced material: peripheral blood. Receptors were obtained from a human donor in a cohort sampled during active COVID-19. CDR3s include the opening cysteine and the closing phenylalanine or tryptophan. D genes are given only for firm matches. The size entry is marked missing in some rows and otherwise reads once, few, many or a size class.

v_call	d_call	j_call	cdr3_length	clone_size	cdr3_aa	cdr3_nt
TRBV25-1	-	TRBJ1-2	15	-	CASSPGGGLWYGYTF	TGTGCCAGCAGTCCCGGCGGGGGACTGTGGTATGGCTACACCTTC
TRBV11-3	TRBD1	TRBJ2-7	14	-	CASSLGTGLAEQYF	TGTGCCAGCAGCCTGGGGACAGGGCTTGCTGAGCAGTACTTC
TRBV4-2	-	TRBJ2-2	15	-	CASSRQEGNTGELFF	TGTGCCAGCAGCCGGCAGGAGGGGAACACCGGGGAGCTGTTTTTT
TRBV28	TRBD1	TRBJ2-3	15	-	CASRAAGQGADTQYF	TGTGCCAGCAGGGCGGCGGGACAGGGGGCAGATACGCAGTATTTT
TRBV23-1	TRBD1	TRBJ2-5	16	-	CASSQAGTGPQETQYF	TGCGCCAGCAGTCAGGCCGGGACAGGCCCCCAAGAGACCCAGTACTTC
TRBV18	-	TRBJ2-1	16	-	CASSSAGGAQYNEQFF	TGTGCCAGCTCAAGTGCTGGAGGCGCCCAATACAATGAGCAGTTCTTC
TRBV5-8	-	TRBJ2-3	14	-	CASSFGQSTDTQYF	TGTGCCAGCAGCTTCGGACAAAGCACAGATACGCAGTATTTT
TRBV19	-	TRBJ2-1	16	-	CASSIHGQGGNNEQFF	TGTGCCAGTAGTATACACGGACAGGGAGGGAACAATGAGCAGTTCTTC
TRBV5-1	-	TRBJ2-7	16	few	CASSLAFEVTTIEQYF	TGCGCCAGCAGCTTGGCCTTTGAGGTTACGACCATCGAGCAGTACTTC
TRBV5-8	TRBD2	TRBJ2-3	14	once	CASSDRGGTDTQYF	TGTGCCAGCAGCGATCGCGGGGGGACAGATACGCAGTATTTT
TRBV18	TRBD2	TRBJ2-3	17	-	CASSPLTSGGAADTQYF	TGTGCCAGCTCACCACTGACTAGCGGGGGGGCCGCAGATACGCAGTATTTT
TRBV19	-	TRBJ2-3	13	-	CASTERRADTQYF	TGTGCCAGTACCGAGCGGAGGGCAGATACGCAGTATTTT
TRBV28	TRBD2	TRBJ2-1	16	-	CASSVGGTGRNYEQFF	TGTGCCAGCAGTGTGGGAGGGACGGGCAGGAATTATGAGCAGTTCTTC
TRBV3-1/TRBV3-2	-	TRBJ1-5	13	-	CASSQGANQPQHF	TGTGCCAGCAGCCAAGGCGCGAATCAGCCCCAGCATTTT
TRBV5-1	-	TRBJ2-6	15	-	CASSPQVFGANVLTF	TGCGCCAGCAGCCCCCAGGTGTTTGGGGCCAACGTCCTGACTTTC
TRBV18	-	TRBJ1-1	15	-	CASVRGSGVDTEAFF	TGTGCCAGCGTTCGAGGGTCCGGTGTGGACACTGAAGCTTTCTTT
TRBV6-5	TRBD1	TRBJ1-1	15	-	CASRDRQGAGGEAFF	TGTGCCAGCAGAGACAGACAGGGGGCCGGGGGTGAAGCTTTCTTT
TRBV5-4	TRBD1	TRBJ1-6	15	few	CASSRPTGDGSPLHF	TGTGCCAGCAGTCGCCCGACAGGGGATGGCTCACCCCTCCACTTT
TRBV3-1/TRBV3-2	TRBD2	TRBJ2-3	15	-	CASSPKSGGSNTQYF	TGTGCCAGCAGCCCTAAAAGCGGGGGTTCAAATACGCAGTATTTT
TRBV27	-	TRBJ1-2	15	once	CASSLFGPGGGGYTF	-
TRBV19	TRBD1	TRBJ2-7	15	-	CATSKPGQGSYEQYF	TGTGCCACAAGCAAACCGGGACAGGGGTCCTACGAGCAGTACTTC
TRBV3-1/TRBV3-2	-	TRBJ2-3	19	-	CASSPAGRRVLSGTDTQYF	TGTGCCAGCAGCCCTGCCGGTCGGCGGGTACTCTCGGGCACAGATACGCAGTATTTT
TRBV6-6	-	TRBJ1-5	13	-	CASTASDNQPQHF	TGTGCCAGCACCGCTAGCGACAATCAGCCCCAGCATTTT
TRBV18	-	TRBJ2-5	12	-	CASSPRGETQYF	TGTGCCAGCTCACCTAGAGGGGAGACCCAGTACTTC
TRBV6-2/TRBV6-3	-	TRBJ1-6	17	-	CASSPSLLGSYNSPLHF	TGTGCCAGCAGCCCCAGCCTCCTAGGATCGTATAATTCACCCCTCCACTTT
TRBV6-5	-	TRBJ1-1	13	-	CASSQGTNTEAFF	TGTGCCAGCAGTCAGGGTACGAACACTGAAGCTTTCTTT
TRBV14	TRBD1	TRBJ1-2	16	-	CASSQGQGAVGYGYTF	TGTGCCAGCAGCCAAGGGCAGGGGGCTGTTGGCTATGGCTACACCTTC
TRBV15	-	TRBJ1-3	18	-	CATSRDKSGDISGNTIYF	TGTGCCACCAGCAGAGATAAGTCAGGGGACATCTCTGGAAACACCATATATTTT
TRBV5-1	TRBD1	TRBJ2-2	15	-	CASSGTGTGLAELFF	TGCGCCAGCAGCGGGACCGGGACAGGGTTAGCGGAGCTGTTTTTT
TRBV27	-	TRBJ1-3	14	-	CASSLQGSGNTIYF	TGTGCCAGCAGTTTACAGGGCTCTGGAAACACCATATATTTT
TRBV9	-	TRBJ1-3	14	-	CASSTSGAGNTIYF	TGTGCCAGCAGCACCTCAGGGGCAGGAAACACCATATATTTT
TRBV7-3	TRBD2	TRBJ2-3	15	-	CASSSRGLETDTQYF	TGTGCCAGCAGCTCACGCGGACTAGAGACAGATACGCAGTATTTT
TRBV6-1	TRBD1	TRBJ1-2	14	once	CASSESQGGYGYTF	TGTGCCAGCAGTGAATCTCAGGGGGGCTATGGCTACACCTTC
TRBV7-2	-	TRBJ1-2	19	-	CASSLGAGQAGSSNYGYTF	TGTGCCAGCAGCCTCGGGGCTGGACAAGCGGGATCTTCTAACTATGGCTACACCTTC
TRBV2	TRBD2	TRBJ2-3	12	-	CASSGGGDTQYF	TGTGCCAGCAGTGGGGGGGGAGATACGCAGTATTTT
TRBV5-1	TRBD1	TRBJ2-3	14	-	CASSTGQGPDTQYF	TGCGCCAGCAGCACGGGACAGGGACCAGATACGCAGTATTTT
TRBV18	-	TRBJ1-1	15	once	CASSPRVATNTEAFF	TGTGCCAGCTCACCACGCGTAGCCACGAACACTGAAGCTTTCTTT
TRBV6-5	TRBD1	TRBJ1-5	15	-	CASSNPWTGREPQHF	TGTGCCAGCAGTAATCCATGGACAGGGAGGGAGCCCCAGCATTTT
TRBV3-1/TRBV3-2	TRBD1	TRBJ2-7	13	-	CASSHGQGREQYF	TGTGCCAGCAGCCATGGACAGGGCAGAGAGCAGTACTTC
TRBV7-2	-	TRBJ1-4	16	-	CASSLGPTGGSEKLFF	TGTGCCAGCAGCTTAGGACCGACAGGAGGAAGTGAAAAACTGTTTTTT
TRBV4-1	-	TRBJ1-2	15	once	CASSQEFGGNYGYTF	TGCGCCAGCAGCCAAGAGTTCGGGGGGAACTATGGCTACACCTTC
TRBV18	-	TRBJ1-4	15	-	CASSPGGLSNEKLFF	TGTGCCAGCTCACCAGGGGGACTGAGTAATGAAAAACTGTTTTTT
TRBV2	-	TRBJ1-1	12	-	CASERGVGEAFF	TGTGCCAGCGAACGGGGGGTGGGTGAAGCTTTCTTT
TRBV5-4	TRBD1	TRBJ1-6	16	-	CASSLGRTGVNSPLHF	TGTGCCAGCAGCTTGGGCCGAACAGGGGTCAATTCACCCCTCCACTTT
TRBV5-5	TRBD2	TRBJ2-7	15	-	CASSSPSGGSYEQYF	TGTGCCAGCAGCTCTCCTAGCGGGGGGTCCTACGAGCAGTACTTC
TRBV5-1	-	TRBJ1-2	16	-	CASSATEKIAFGGYTF	TGCGCCAGCAGCGCCACAGAGAAAATTGCCTTTGGGGGCTACACCTTC
TRBV19	-	TRBJ1-2	13	-	CASSINTVYGYTF	TGTGCCAGTAGTATTAATACGGTTTATGGCTACACCTTC
TRBV4-1	-	TRBJ2-7	14	-	CASSPDKRPYEQYF	TGCGCCAGCAGCCCCGATAAGAGGCCCTACGAGCAGTACTTC
TRBV2	TRBD1	TRBJ1-1	16	-	CASSRGETGGWTAAFF	TGTGCCAGCAGCCGCGGGGAGACAGGGGGCTGGACTGCAGCTTTCTTT
TRBV19	-	TRBJ1-2	15	-	CASSQNRVRDYGYTF	TGTGCCAGTAGTCAAAACAGGGTACGCGACTATGGCTACACCTTC
TRBV7-2	TRBD2	TRBJ2-5	16	-	CASSLARGGARETQYF	TGTGCCAGCAGCTTAGCTCGCGGGGGGGCCCGAGAGACCCAGTACTTC
TRBV9	-	TRBJ1-2	14	-	CASSEHARLHGYTF	TGTGCCAGCAGTGAACATGCACGTCTTCATGGCTACACCTTC
TRBV15	-	TRBJ2-5	15	-	CATSRARDYQETQYF	TGTGCCACCAGCAGAGCTCGGGACTACCAAGAGACCCAGTACTTC